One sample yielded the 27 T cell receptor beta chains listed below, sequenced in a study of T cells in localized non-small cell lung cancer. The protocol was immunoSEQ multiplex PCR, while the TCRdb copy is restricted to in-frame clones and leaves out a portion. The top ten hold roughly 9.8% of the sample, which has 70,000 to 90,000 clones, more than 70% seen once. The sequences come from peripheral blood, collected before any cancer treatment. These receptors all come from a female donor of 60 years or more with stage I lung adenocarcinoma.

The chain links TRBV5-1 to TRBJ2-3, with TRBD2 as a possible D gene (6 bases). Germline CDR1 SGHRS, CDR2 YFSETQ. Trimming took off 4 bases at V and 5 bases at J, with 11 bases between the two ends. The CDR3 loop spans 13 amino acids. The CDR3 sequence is CASSTSRGDTQYF. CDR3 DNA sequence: TGCGCCAGCAGCACTAGCAGAGGAGATACGCAGTATTTT.

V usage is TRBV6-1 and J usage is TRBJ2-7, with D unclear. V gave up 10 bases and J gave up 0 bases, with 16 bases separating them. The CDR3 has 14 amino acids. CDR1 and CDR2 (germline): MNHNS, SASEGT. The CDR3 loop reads CATESTWSSYEQYF. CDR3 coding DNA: TGTGCCACCGAAAGCACCTGGAGCTCCTACGAGCAGTACTTC.

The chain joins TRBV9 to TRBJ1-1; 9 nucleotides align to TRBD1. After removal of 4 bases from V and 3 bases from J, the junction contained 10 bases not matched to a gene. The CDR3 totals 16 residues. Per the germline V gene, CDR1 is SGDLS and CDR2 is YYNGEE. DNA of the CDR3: TGTGCCAGCAGCCCACGGACAGGGGCTGCGGACACTGAAGCTTTCTTT. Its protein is CASSPRTGAADTEAFF.

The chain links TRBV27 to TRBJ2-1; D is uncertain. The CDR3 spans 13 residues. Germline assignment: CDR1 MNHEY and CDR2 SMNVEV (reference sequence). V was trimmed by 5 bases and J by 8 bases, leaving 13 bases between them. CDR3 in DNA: TGTGCCAGCAGTGCCTACGACCGGCATGAGCAGTTCTTC. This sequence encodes CASSAYDRHEQFF.

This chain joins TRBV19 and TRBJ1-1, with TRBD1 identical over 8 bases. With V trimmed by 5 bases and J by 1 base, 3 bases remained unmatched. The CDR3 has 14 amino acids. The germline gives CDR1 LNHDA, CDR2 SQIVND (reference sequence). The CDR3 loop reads CASSWTGPNTEAFF. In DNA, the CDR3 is TGTGCCAGTAGTTGGACAGGGCCGAACACTGAAGCTTTCTTT.

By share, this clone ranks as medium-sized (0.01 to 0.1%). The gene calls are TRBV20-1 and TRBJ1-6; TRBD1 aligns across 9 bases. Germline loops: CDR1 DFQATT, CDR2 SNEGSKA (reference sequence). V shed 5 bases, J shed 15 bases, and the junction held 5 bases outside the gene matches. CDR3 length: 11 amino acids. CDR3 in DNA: TGCAGTGCTTCACAGGGGGCAAGCCTCCACTTT. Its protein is CSASQGASLHF.

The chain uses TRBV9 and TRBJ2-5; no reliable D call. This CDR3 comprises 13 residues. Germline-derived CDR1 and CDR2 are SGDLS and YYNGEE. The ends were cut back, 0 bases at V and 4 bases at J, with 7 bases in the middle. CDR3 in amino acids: CASSVAHTETQYF. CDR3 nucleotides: TGTGCCAGCAGCGTAGCCCATACAGAGACCCAGTACTTC.

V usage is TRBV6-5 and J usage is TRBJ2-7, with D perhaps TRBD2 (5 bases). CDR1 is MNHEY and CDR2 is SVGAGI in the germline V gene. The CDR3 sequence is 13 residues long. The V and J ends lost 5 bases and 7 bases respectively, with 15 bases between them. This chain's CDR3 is CASSPTLRDEQYF. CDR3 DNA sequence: TGTGCCAGCAGTCCGACCCTGAGGGATGAGCAGTACTTC.

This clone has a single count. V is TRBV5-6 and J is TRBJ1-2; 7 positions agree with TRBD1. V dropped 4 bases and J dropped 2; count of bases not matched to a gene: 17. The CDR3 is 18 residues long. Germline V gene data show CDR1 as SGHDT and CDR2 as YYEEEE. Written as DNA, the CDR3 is TGTGCCAGCAGCCCAGACAACGTGCTAGGGGGCCCGAACTATGGCTACACCTTC. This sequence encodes CASSPDNVLGGPNYGYTF.

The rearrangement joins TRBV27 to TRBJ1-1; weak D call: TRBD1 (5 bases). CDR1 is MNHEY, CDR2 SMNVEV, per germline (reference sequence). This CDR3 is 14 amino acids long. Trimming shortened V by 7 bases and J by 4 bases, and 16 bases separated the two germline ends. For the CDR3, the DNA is TGTGCCAGCATCAAGGGTCAGGGCGGCACTGAAGCTTTCTTT. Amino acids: CASIKGQGGTEAFF.

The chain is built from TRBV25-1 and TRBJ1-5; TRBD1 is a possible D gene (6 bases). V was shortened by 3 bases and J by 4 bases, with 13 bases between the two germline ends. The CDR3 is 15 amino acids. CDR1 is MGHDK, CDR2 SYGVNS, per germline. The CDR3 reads CASSEADRPNQPQHF. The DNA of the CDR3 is TGTGCCAGCAGTGAGGCAGACAGGCCGAATCAGCCCCAGCATTTT.

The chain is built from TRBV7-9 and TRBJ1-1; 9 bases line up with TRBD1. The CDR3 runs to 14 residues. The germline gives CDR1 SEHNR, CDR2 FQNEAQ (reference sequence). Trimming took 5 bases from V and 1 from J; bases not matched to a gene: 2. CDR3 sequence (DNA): TGTGCCAGCAGCACGGGACAGGGGAACACTGAAGCTTTCTTT. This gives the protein CASSTGQGNTEAFF.

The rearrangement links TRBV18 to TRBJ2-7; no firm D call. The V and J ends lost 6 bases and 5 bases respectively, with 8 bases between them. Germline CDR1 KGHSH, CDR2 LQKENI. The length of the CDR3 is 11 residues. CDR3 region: CASSLKDEQYF. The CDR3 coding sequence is TGTGCCAGCTCCCTAAAGGACGAGCAGTACTTC.

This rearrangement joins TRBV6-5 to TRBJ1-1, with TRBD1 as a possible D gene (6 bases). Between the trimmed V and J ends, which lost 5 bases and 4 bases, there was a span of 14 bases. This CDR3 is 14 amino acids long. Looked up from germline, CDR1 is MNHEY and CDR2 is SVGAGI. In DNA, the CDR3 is TGTGCCAGCAGTCCCCTGGGGGCGATCACTGAAGCTTTCTTT. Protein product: CASSPLGAITEAFF.

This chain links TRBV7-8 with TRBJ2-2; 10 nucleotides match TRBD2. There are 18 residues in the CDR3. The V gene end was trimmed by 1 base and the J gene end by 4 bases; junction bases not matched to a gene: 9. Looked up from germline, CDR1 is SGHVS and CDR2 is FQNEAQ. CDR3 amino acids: CASSLVLSSGSFTGELFF. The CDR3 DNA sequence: TGTGCCAGCAGCTTAGTTCTTTCTAGCGGGAGTTTCACCGGGGAGCTGTTTTTT.

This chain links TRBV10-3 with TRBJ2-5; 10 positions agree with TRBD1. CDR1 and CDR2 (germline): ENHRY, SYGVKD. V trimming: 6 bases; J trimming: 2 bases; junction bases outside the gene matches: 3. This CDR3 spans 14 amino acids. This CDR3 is CAISWGQGQETQYF. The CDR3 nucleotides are TGTGCCATCAGCTGGGGACAGGGGCAAGAGACCCAGTACTTC.

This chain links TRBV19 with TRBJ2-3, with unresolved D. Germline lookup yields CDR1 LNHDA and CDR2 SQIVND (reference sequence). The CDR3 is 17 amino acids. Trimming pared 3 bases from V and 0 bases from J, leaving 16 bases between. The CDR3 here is CASSIRALGPSTDTQYF. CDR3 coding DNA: TGTGCCAGTAGTATTCGGGCGCTTGGCCCTAGCACAGATACGCAGTATTTT.

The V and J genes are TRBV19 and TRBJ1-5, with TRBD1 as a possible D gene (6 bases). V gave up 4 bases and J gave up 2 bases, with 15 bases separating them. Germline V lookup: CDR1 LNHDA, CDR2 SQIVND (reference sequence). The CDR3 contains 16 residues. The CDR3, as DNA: TGTGCCAGTAGTACCCACCAGGGGCGAGGCAATCAGCCCCAGCATTTT. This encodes CASSTHQGRGNQPQHF. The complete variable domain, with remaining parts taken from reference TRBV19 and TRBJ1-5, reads DGGITQSPKYLFRKEGQNVTLSCEQNLNHDAMYWYRQDPGQGLRLIYYSQIVNDFQKGDIAEGYSVSREKKESFPLTVTSAQKNPTAFYLCASSTHQGRGNQPQHFGDGTRLSIL.

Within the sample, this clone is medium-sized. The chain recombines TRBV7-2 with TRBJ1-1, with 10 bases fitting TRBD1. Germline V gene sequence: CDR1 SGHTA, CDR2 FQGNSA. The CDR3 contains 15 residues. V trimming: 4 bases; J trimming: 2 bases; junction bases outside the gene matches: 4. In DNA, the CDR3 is TGTGCCAGCAGCTCCGGACAGGGGGGTAACACTGAAGCTTTCTTT. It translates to CASSSGQGGNTEAFF.

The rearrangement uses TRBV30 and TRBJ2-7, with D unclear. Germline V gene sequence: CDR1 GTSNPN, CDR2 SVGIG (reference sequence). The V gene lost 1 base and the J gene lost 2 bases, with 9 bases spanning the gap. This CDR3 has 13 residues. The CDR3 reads CAWSGTSAYEQYF. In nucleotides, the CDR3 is TGTGCCTGGAGTGGTACCAGCGCCTACGAGCAGTACTTC.

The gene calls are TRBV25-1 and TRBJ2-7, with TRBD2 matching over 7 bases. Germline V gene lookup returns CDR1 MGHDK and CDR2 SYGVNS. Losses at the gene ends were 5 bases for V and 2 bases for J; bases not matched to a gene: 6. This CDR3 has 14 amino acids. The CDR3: CASSNRDYPYEQYF. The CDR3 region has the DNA TGTGCCAGCAGTAACCGGGACTACCCCTACGAGCAGTACTTC.

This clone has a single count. The CDR3 sequence is CASSLKSETQYF. For the CDR3, the DNA is TGTGCCAGCAGCTTGAAGTCGGAGACCCAGTACTTC. The chain combines TRBV5-4 with TRBJ2-5; D gene unclear. CDR3 length: 12 amino acids. The germline gives CDR1 SGHNT, CDR2 YYREEE (reference sequence). Trimming pared 1 base from V and 5 bases from J, leaving 6 bases between.

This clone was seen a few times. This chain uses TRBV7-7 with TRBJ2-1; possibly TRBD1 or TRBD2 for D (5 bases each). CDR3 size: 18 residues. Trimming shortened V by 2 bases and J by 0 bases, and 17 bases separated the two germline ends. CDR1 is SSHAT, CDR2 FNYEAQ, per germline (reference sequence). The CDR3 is CASSLLAGGVSSYNEQFF. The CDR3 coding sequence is TGTGCCAGCAGCTTATTAGCTGGGGGTGTAAGCTCCTACAATGAGCAGTTCTTC.

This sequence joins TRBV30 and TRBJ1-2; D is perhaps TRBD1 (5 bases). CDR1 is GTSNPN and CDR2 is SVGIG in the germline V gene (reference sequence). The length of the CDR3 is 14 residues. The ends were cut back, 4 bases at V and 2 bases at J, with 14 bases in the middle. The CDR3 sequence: CAWNYDSGNYGYTF. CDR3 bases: TGTGCCTGGAACTACGACAGTGGGAACTATGGCTACACCTTC.

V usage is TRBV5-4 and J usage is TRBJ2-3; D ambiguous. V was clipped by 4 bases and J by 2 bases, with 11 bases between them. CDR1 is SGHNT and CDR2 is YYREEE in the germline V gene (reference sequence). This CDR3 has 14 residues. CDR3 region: CASSLTTFTDTQYF. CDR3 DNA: TGTGCCAGCAGCCTGACAACGTTCACAGATACGCAGTATTTT.

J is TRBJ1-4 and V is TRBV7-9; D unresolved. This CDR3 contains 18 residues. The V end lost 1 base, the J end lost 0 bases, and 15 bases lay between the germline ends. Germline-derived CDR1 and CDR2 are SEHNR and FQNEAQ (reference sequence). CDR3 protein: CASSLEGGVRPTNEKLFF. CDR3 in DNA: TGTGCCAGCAGCTTAGAAGGTGGGGTACGACCAACTAATGAAAAACTGTTTTTT.

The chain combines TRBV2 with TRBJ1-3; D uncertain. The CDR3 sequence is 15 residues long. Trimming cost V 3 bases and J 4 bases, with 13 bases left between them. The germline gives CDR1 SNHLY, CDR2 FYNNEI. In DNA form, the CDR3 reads TGTGCCAGCAGTGAGGGAGCAAAGGCGGGAAACACCATATATTTT. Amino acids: CASSEGAKAGNTIYF.